This entry features one TCR beta chain sequence. No cognate antigen has been identified for it. No base quality information exists; no much larger clone differs at one position. The CDR3 regions of human TCRbeta chains were analyzed by immunosequencing. For the original study's pipeline: Repertoire TCRs were matched against a reference library of SARS-CoV-2-specific TCRs generated with the MIRA antigen-specificity platform. Breadth was defined as the fraction of unique TCRs that were SARS-CoV-2-associated, and depth was defined as the fraction of total T cells that were SARS-CoV-2-associated. Using the MIRA data, each spike-specific TCR was assigned both to the spike region to which the TCR was reactive and to a CD4 or CD8 class. Log10-transformed breadth and depth values were compared by one-way ANOVA with Sidak's multiple comparisons tests. Drawn from immuneACCESS, this table holds only the in-frame rearrangements with V and J called that TCRdb kept. Clones are partly lost; checked studies trace under half to an unresolved V gene and leave the rest unexplained. The DNA gave D and trimming, while V, J and clone size come from that table. The sample table holds tens of thousands of clones, of which roughly 85% were seen once. The ten largest clones represent around 10% of the sample.

The source of the sample is a study of T cell responses to AZD1222 COVID-19 vaccine (dated by TCRdb to the early 2020s). Broadly, across the study: TCR sequencing was performed for 233 trial participants, of whom about 200 were given two doses of AZD1222 and approximately 25 were given two doses of MenACWY control vaccine. Enrollment into the trials was organized by age into subgroups of 18-55, 56-69 and 70-plus years, and those subgroups contained about 150, 27 and 61 TCR-sequenced participants, respectively.

The investigation overall reported the following: A significant rise in spike-specific TCR breadth and depth was observed after two AZD1222 doses relative to day 0 and relative to MenACWY recipients. Participants were mostly white British and included more females than males, and it was suggested by the authors that clonal diversity may have been underestimated. Because no day 14 peak-response samples were available, repertoires were characterized only after the peak T cell response. CD4 TCRs associated with the vaccine covered the entire spike protein, and the dominant responses were in regions 160-218 and 743-854. Only five or six AZD1222 recipients were SARS-CoV-2 seropositive at baseline, limiting conclusions about previously exposed vaccinees. The 56-69-year group was small, and its depth increase did not reach significance, likely because of low power. Epitopes outside the regions mutated in the B.1.351 and B.1.1.7 variants were reportedly recognized by nearly half of the unique spike-specific TCRs.

The CDR3, from cysteine to phenylalanine, totals 13 residues. Just the 39-base CDR3 DNA is kept, in frame starting at base 1. From the germline V gene, CDR1 is MDHEN and CDR2 is SYDVKM. At the junction V is shortened by 5 bases and J by 7 bases, with 14 bases in between. The sample's time point, from its label and the paper: about 28 days (+/-7) after the second vaccine dose. Because spike-specific TCR depth and breadth did not differ between the two schedules, AZD1222 recipients who got a second dose at roughly 4 weeks were pooled with those who got a second dose at roughly 12 weeks. The vaccinee samples were drawn from two UK trials, COV001 and COV002, one of which was a single-blind randomized controlled phase 2/3 trial testing AZD1222 (ChAdOx1 nCoV-19) in healthy adults. For TCRbeta chain sequencing, PBMC samples were collected from trial participants at day 0 and at day 28 after the second dose.

This specimen consisted of peripheral blood, obtained 28 days after the second AZD1222 dose. The V and J segments used are TRBV28 and TRBJ1-2; the D segment cannot be called with confidence. The TCR was taken from an adult who received the AZD1222 COVID-19 vaccine. The CDR3 protein: CASSQLSGVGYTF. In nucleotide form, the sequence is TGTGCCAGCAGTCAGCTAAGCGGGGTTGGCTACACCTTC.